Following are 26 T cell receptor beta chains from one sample sequenced in a study of T cell responses to AZD1222 COVID-19 vaccine. The data were produced by immunoSEQ multiplex PCR, yet TCRdb's version contains in-frame clones alone and is incomplete. The sample contains roughly 150,000 clones, roughly 90% of which appear only once. This specimen was peripheral blood, taken on day 0 of AZD1222 vaccination. These TCRs come from an adult in good health.

The V gene is TRBV5-1, the J gene TRBJ2-7, with 12 nucleotides matching TRBD2. From germline, CDR1 is SGHRS and CDR2 YFSETQ. V lost 3 bases to trimming and J lost 7 bases; unmatched junction nucleotides: 8. This CDR3 spans 15 amino acids. CDR3 sequence reads: CASSWRLAGEEEQYF. The CDR3 nucleotides are TGCGCCAGCAGCTGGAGACTAGCGGGAGAGGAAGAGCAGTACTTC.

The chain carries TRBV6-6 and TRBJ1-1; D gene uncertain. The ends were cut back, 8 bases at V and 0 bases at J, with 10 bases in the middle. The CDR3 sequence is 13 residues long. Germline V gene data show CDR1 as MNHNY and CDR2 as SVGAGI (reference sequence). DNA of the CDR3: TGTGCCAGCGGTCCCGGGATGAACACTGAAGCTTTCTTT. Amino acid sequence: CASGPGMNTEAFF.

The CDR3 nucleotides read TGTGCCAGCAGCGTACCCCGCCTGGCCAGGGCTGGGGCGGACTATGGCTACACCTTC. Protein sequence: CASSVPRLARAGADYGYTF. V and J are TRBV9 and TRBJ1-2; maybe TRBD1 (5 bases). Trimming cost V 1 base and J 3 bases, with 25 bases left between them. CDR1 is SGDLS and CDR2 is YYNGEE in the germline V gene. The CDR3 consists of 19 residues.

Only one count was recorded for this clone. This chain joins TRBV7-6 and TRBJ2-1, with 8 bases that match TRBD2. Germline V gene data show CDR1 as SGHVS and CDR2 as FNYEAQ. Unmatched junction bases numbered 5, after V lost 1 base and J lost 6 bases. The CDR3 loop spans 15 amino acids. CDR3 nucleotides: TGTGCCAGCAGCTTAGGGACTAGCAGCGGCAATGAGCAGTTCTTC. It is translated as CASSLGTSSGNEQFF.

This clone was observed a handful of times. The chain uses TRBV19 and TRBJ1-1; D perhaps matches TRBD1 (6 bases). The CDR3 totals 16 residues. Trimming stripped 0 bases from V and 1 base from J, with 12 bases between. Looked up from germline, CDR1 is LNHDA and CDR2 is SQIVND (reference sequence). Here the CDR3 reads CASSIDPQGWNTEAFF. For the CDR3, the DNA is TGTGCCAGTAGTATAGATCCACAGGGTTGGAACACTGAAGCTTTCTTT.

This chain connects TRBV30 to TRBJ1-1; 7 nucleotides agree with TRBD1. The CDR3 loop spans 14 amino acids. V gave up 0 bases and J gave up 2 bases; unmatched junction bases: 3. The germline gives CDR1 GTSNPN, CDR2 SVGIG (reference sequence). The CDR3 region has the DNA TGTGCCTGGAGTGTGGGACAGAGAAACACTGAAGCTTTCTTT. The encoded protein is CAWSVGQRNTEAFF.

The chain couples TRBV6-5 to TRBJ2-1; 7 positions agree with TRBD2. CDR3 length: 15 amino acids. From germline, CDR1 is MNHEY and CDR2 SVGAGI. J gave up 2 bases and V 4 bases, and 5 bases lay outside the gene matches. In DNA form, the CDR3 reads TGTGCCAGCAGTTCGGGACTACCTCCCTACAATGAGCAGTTCTTC. It encodes CASSSGLPPYNEQFF.

About this clone itself: Mismatch with germline at one junction end may stem from a read error. This chain uses TRBV7-9 with TRBJ2-5; possibly TRBD1 for D (5 bases). CDR1 SEHNR and CDR2 FQNEAQ come from the germline V gene (reference sequence). This CDR3 spans 14 amino acids. The CDR3 bases are TGTGCCAGCAGCTTAACACAGGCTCAAGGGACCCAGTACTTC. This sequence encodes CASSLTQAQGTQYF.

V gene TRBV29-1 combines with J gene TRBJ1-3; tentatively, D is TRBD1 (5 bases). Germline loops: CDR1 SQVTM, CDR2 ANQGSEA. The V end lost 7 bases, the J end lost 0 bases, and 10 bases lay between the germline ends. The CDR3 length is 13 residues. DNA of the CDR3: TGCAGCGCCCGGGGGGTCTCTGGAAACACCATATATTTT. Protein: CSARGVSGNTIYF.

This clone was found once. This chain connects TRBV7-8 to TRBJ1-6; D gene uncertain. The V and J ends lost 2 bases and 8 bases respectively, with 10 bases between them. Germline V gene lookup returns CDR1 SGHVS and CDR2 FQNEAQ. CDR3 size: 14 residues. CDR3 sequence (DNA): TGTGCCAGCAGCTTAACCATTCCTGATTCACCCCTCCACTTT. As protein: CASSLTIPDSPLHF.

The chain couples TRBV13 to TRBJ1-3; D gene uncertain. Trimming stripped 6 bases from V and 0 bases from J, with 9 bases between. The germline CDR1 and CDR2 sequences are PRHDT and FYEKMQ (reference sequence). The CDR3 runs 14 residues. The CDR3 reads CASSQQSSGNTIYF. CDR3 nucleotide sequence: TGTGCCAGCAGTCAACAGAGCTCTGGAAACACCATATATTTT.

This clone was detected only once. The V gene is TRBV30, the J gene TRBJ2-1; D unclear. V was pared by 2 bases and J by 6 bases, with 5 bases between. CDR3 length: 11 amino acids. CDR1 and CDR2 from the germline V gene are GTSNPN and SVGIG (reference sequence). As DNA, the CDR3 is TGTGCCTGGAGTTACATCAATGAGCAGTTCTTC. Protein: CAWSYINEQFF.

This clone is a singleton in its sample. The gene calls are TRBV7-2 and TRBJ1-1; a possible D gene is TRBD1 (5 bases). Germline V CDR1 and CDR2: SGHTA, FQGNSA. The ends were cut back, 10 bases at V and 5 bases at J, with 17 bases in the middle. CDR3 length equals 13 residues. The CDR3 reads CATFLGVGTEAFF. DNA of the CDR3: TGTGCCACCTTCCTAGGGGTTGGGACTGAAGCTTTCTTT.

The chain carries TRBV21-1 and TRBJ2-4; TRBD1, as called in the table, went unchecked against the DNA. TRBV21-1 is a pseudogene segment. CDR3 size: 19 residues. CDR3 residues: CASSKPGQRNLGAKNIQYF. In DNA, the CDR3 is TGTGCCAGCAGCAAACCGGGACAGAGAAACCTGGGGGCCAAAAACATTCAGTACTTC.

The rearrangement uses TRBV5-1 and TRBJ2-1, with 8 bases matching TRBD2. CDR1 and CDR2 from the germline V gene are SGHRS and YFSETQ. The junction had 10 bases not matched to a gene; V was cut back by 0 bases and J by 2 bases. CDR3 size: 18 residues. CDR3: CASSLGPTPGGPYNEQFF. In DNA, the CDR3 is TGCGCCAGCAGCTTGGGCCCAACCCCGGGGGGGCCCTACAATGAGCAGTTCTTC.

The genes are TRBV10-3 and TRBJ2-2, with D possibly TRBD1 on 6 matching bases. Per germline, CDR1 ENHRY and CDR2 SYGVKD. Between the trimmed V and J ends, which lost 6 bases and 1 base, there was a span of 9 bases. The CDR3 extends over 14 amino acids. CDR3 DNA sequence: TGTGCCATCAGATCGACAGGGAACACCGGGGAGCTGTTTTTT. Its translation is CAIRSTGNTGELFF.

The chain has TRBV11-2 and TRBJ1-1; D gene unclear. Trimming left V 5 bases short and J 1 base short, with 8 bases between. The CDR3 loop spans 13 amino acids. The germline V gene has CDR1 SGHAT and CDR2 FQNNGV. The CDR3 spells CASSPTENTEAFF. The CDR3 DNA reads as TGTGCCAGCAGCCCTACAGAGAACACTGAAGCTTTCTTT.

CDR3 amino acids: CASSDPDRGVNQPQHF. The DNA of the CDR3 is TGTGCCAGCAGTGACCCGGACAGGGGAGTTAATCAGCCCCAGCATTTT. The chain combines TRBV6-1 with TRBJ1-5; 9 positions agree with TRBD1. Germline V gene lookup returns CDR1 MNHNS and CDR2 SASEGT. The CDR3 runs 16 residues. The V and J ends lost 3 bases and 4 bases, in that order; junction bases with no gene match: 7.

V is TRBV19 and J is TRBJ2-1, with D tentatively TRBD2 (6 bases). CDR3 length equals 15 residues. Germline V gene data show CDR1 as LNHDA and CDR2 as SQIVND (reference sequence). The ends were cut back, 7 bases at V and 0 bases at J, with 13 bases in the middle. CDR3: CASTLLASSYNEQFF. As DNA, the CDR3 is TGTGCCAGTACCCTCCTAGCGAGCTCCTACAATGAGCAGTTCTTC.

The chain is built from TRBV28 and TRBJ1-4; unclear D gene. This CDR3 region has 11 residues. Germline CDR1 reads MDHEN; CDR2 reads SYDVKM. V was clipped by 5 bases and J by 7 bases, with 5 bases between them. CDR3 loop: CASSSIEKLFF. CDR3 nucleotide sequence: TGTGCCAGCAGTAGTATTGAAAAACTGTTTTTT.

The chain is built from TRBV30 and TRBJ1-1, with D unclear. CDR3 length: 16 residues. The germline V gene encodes CDR1 GTSNPN and CDR2 SVGIG (reference sequence). V gave up 1 base and J gave up 3 bases, with 18 bases separating them. This CDR3 is CAWSGYLLNQDTEAFF. CDR3 DNA sequence: TGTGCCTGGAGTGGTTACCTTCTCAACCAAGACACTGAAGCTTTCTTT.

V usage is TRBV6-5 and J usage is TRBJ2-1, with D hard to call. Trimming left V 2 bases short and J 6 bases short, with 11 bases between. This CDR3 contains 14 residues. CDR1 MNHEY and CDR2 SVGAGI come from the germline V gene. The chain's CDR3 is CASSYADRSNEQFF. The CDR3 DNA sequence: TGTGCCAGCAGTTACGCAGATCGGTCCAATGAGCAGTTCTTC.

CDR3 sequence: CASRPQGNQPQHF. The CDR3, as DNA: TGTGCCAGCAGACCACAGGGAAATCAGCCCCAGCATTTT. The genes are TRBV12-3 or TRBV12-4 and TRBJ1-5; perhaps TRBD1 as D (6 bases). V lost 6 bases and J 4 bases, leaving 10 bases between the germline ends. The CDR3 length is 13 residues.

V and J are TRBV7-3 and TRBJ1-1; weak D call: TRBD1 (6 bases). The CDR3 is 13 amino acids. Germline values: CDR1 SGHTA, CDR2 FQGTGA. Trimming pared 5 bases from V and 4 bases from J, leaving 11 bases between. CDR3 nucleotide sequence: TGTGCCAGCAGCGAGCAACAGGGCACTGAAGCTTTCTTT. Its translation: CASSEQQGTEAFF.

J is TRBJ2-1 and V is TRBV24-1; 8 nucleotides match TRBD1. Germline-derived CDR1 and CDR2 are KGHDR and SFDVKD. With V trimmed by 2 bases and J by 7 bases, 3 bases remained unmatched. The CDR3 loop spans 14 amino acids. CDR3 amino acids: CATSDSWTGNEQFF. The CDR3 DNA is TGTGCCACCAGTGATTCTTGGACAGGGAATGAGCAGTTCTTC.

For this clone: One junction end does not reproduce the germline sequence, and a read error may be involved. The chain carries TRBV7-2 and TRBJ1-2; D not certain. CDR3 length: 10 residues. CDR1 is SGHTA and CDR2 is FQGNSA in the germline V gene. The CDR3 region has the DNA TGTGCCAGCGGTAACAATGGCTACACCTTC. Protein sequence: CASGNNGYTF. Drawing the rest from reference TRBV7-2 and TRBJ1-2, the complete variable domain is GAGVSQSPSNKVTEKGKDVELRCDPISGHTALYWYRQSLGQGLEFLIYFQGNSAPDKSGLPSDRFSAERTGGSVSTLTIQRTQQEDSAVYLCASGNNGYTFGSGTRLTVV.